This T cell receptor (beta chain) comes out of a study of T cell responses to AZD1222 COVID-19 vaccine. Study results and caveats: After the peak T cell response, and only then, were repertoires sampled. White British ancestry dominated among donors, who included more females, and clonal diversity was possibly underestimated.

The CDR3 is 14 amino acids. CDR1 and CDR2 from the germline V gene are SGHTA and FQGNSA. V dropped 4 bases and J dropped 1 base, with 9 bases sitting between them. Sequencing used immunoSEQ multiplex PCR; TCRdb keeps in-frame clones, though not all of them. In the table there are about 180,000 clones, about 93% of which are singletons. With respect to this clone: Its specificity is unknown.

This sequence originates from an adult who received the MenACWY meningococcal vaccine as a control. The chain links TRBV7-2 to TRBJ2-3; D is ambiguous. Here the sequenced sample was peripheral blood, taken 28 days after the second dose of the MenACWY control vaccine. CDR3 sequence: CASSSLGGTDTQYF. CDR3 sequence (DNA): TGTGCCAGCAGCTCCCTCGGAGGCACAGATACGCAGTATTTT.